The 17 T cell receptor beta chains below come from one sample, sequenced in a study of T-cell memory formation after mild COVID-19. MiXCR, applied by TCRdb to the 5' RACE reads, yields one record per CDR3 protein. This table holds around 130,000 distinct CDR3 sequences, around 15% found once. The sample taken for sequencing was PBMCs or a T cell subset sorted from them (not recorded which). These receptors originate from a man in his late teens or twenties who had mild COVID-19 (a few samples of this study predate the infection). Cell type and time point are not known.

The sample holds a few counts of this clonotype. The V call is TRBV5-1, the J call TRBJ2-3, with a possible D match to TRBD2 (5 bases). The V and J ends lost 0 bases and 4 bases respectively, with 18 bases between them. Germline CDR1 SGHRS, CDR2 YFSETQ. This CDR3 comprises 17 residues. The chain's CDR3 is CASSLGASYPYADTQYF. CDR3 nucleotide sequence: TGCGCCAGCAGCTTGGGGGCTAGCTATCCTTACGCAGATACGCAGTATTTT.

This clonotype was observed a handful of times. The chain is built from TRBV7-2 and TRBJ1-2, with a tentative D call TRBD1 (6 bases). The CDR3 consists of 15 residues. Trimming took off 1 base at V and 4 bases at J, with 13 bases between the two ends. Germline assignment: CDR1 SGHTA and CDR2 FQGNSA. Written as DNA, the CDR3 is TGTGCCAGCAGCTTAGACCGACAGGTGGGCTATGGCTACACCTTC. Amino acid sequence: CASSLDRQVGYGYTF.

This clonotype was picked up a small number of times. The chain combines TRBV20-1 with TRBJ2-3, with a weak D call TRBD1 (5 bases). The germline V and J ends were trimmed by 6 bases and 2 bases, with 18 bases remaining between them. The CDR3 sequence is 15 residues long. The germline gives CDR1 DFQATT, CDR2 SNEGSKA (reference sequence). This chain's CDR3 is CSAESDTRNTDTQYF. CDR3 sequence (DNA): TGCAGTGCGGAATCGGACACACGGAACACAGATACGCAGTATTTT.

The chain recombines TRBV20-1 with TRBJ1-5; the D is unclear. The length of the CDR3 is 14 residues. Trimming pared 4 bases from V and 0 bases from J, leaving 10 bases between. Germline loops: CDR1 DFQATT, CDR2 SNEGSKA (reference sequence). The CDR3 reads CSAKPPYSNQPQHF. CDR3 nucleotides: TGCAGTGCTAAGCCCCCATATAGCAATCAGCCCCAGCATTTT.

The chain uses TRBV6-5 and TRBJ2-5; tentative D call: TRBD2 (5 bases). Trimming pared 0 bases from V and 5 bases from J, leaving 16 bases between. This CDR3 has 16 residues. CDR1 MNHEY and CDR2 SVGAGI come from the germline V gene. DNA of the CDR3: TGTGCCAGCAGTTACTCGTCTGCGGGCCCAATGGAGACCCAGTACTTC. Encoded protein: CASSYSSAGPMETQYF.

The table lists this clonotype with a few counts. The chain recombines TRBV20-1 with TRBJ1-1, with D possibly TRBD1 on 6 matching bases. Germline values: CDR1 DFQATT, CDR2 SNEGSKA (reference sequence). This CDR3 comprises 13 residues. Trimming shortened V by 3 bases and J by 6 bases, and 14 bases separated the two germline ends. This CDR3 reads CSASIGGVPEAFF. CDR3 coding DNA: TGCAGTGCTAGCATAGGGGGGGTCCCTGAAGCTTTCTTT.

This clonotype was counted a few times. The rearrangement uses TRBV7-6 and TRBJ2-5; either TRBD1 or TRBD2 may supply D (5 bases each). The CDR3 has 14 residues. From germline, CDR1 is SGHVS and CDR2 FNYEAQ. V lost 5 bases and J 5 bases, leaving 15 bases between the germline ends. The CDR3 DNA is TGTGCCAGCAGCCCGAGAGGGGTGTGGGAGACCCAGTACTTC. This translates into CASSPRGVWETQYF.

Only a few counts were recorded for this clonotype. The V and J genes are TRBV19 and TRBJ1-5; the D is unclear. CDR3 length: 13 amino acids. V shed 5 bases and J shed 5 bases, with 10 bases lying between them. CDR1 and CDR2 from the germline V gene are LNHDA and SQIVND (reference sequence). The CDR3 loop is CASSFDRHQPQHF. Here the CDR3 DNA reads TGTGCCAGTAGTTTCGACCGCCATCAGCCCCAGCATTTT.

In its sample, this clonotype was seen many times. DNA for the CDR3: TGTGCCAGCAGCACCGTTGGGCCAGGGGGCCAAGAGACCCAGTACTTC. Translation: CASSTVGPGGQETQYF. This chain joins TRBV4-2 and TRBJ2-5, with 7 bases identical to TRBD1. Germline assignment: CDR1 LGHNA and CDR2 YNFKEQ. V dropped 5 bases and J dropped 1; count of bases not matched to a gene: 10. The CDR3 runs 16 residues.

This clonotype appeared a few times. The chain employs TRBV12-3 or TRBV12-4 and TRBJ2-2; D might be TRBD1 (6 bases). The CDR3 runs 16 residues. Trimming removed 2 bases from V and 4 bases from J, with 14 bases in between. CDR3 sequence (DNA): TGTGCCAGCAGTTTAAGTGGGACATGGGGCACCGGGGAGCTGTTTTTT. Protein: CASSLSGTWGTGELFF.

This chain links TRBV18 with TRBJ1-1; 9 bases are shared with TRBD1. There are 12 residues in the CDR3. Germline values: CDR1 KGHSH, CDR2 LQKENI. V was pared by 3 bases and J by 10 bases, with 3 bases of the junction left unmatched. The CDR3 bases are TGTGCCAGCTCACCCGGGACAGGGCGAGCTTTCTTT. Protein sequence: CASSPGTGRAFF.

This clonotype was seen only a few times. V is TRBV3-2 and J is TRBJ2-7; the D segment call TRBD1 is taken from the table without a DNA check. TRBV3-2 is a recognized pseudogene. The CDR3 contains 15 residues. This chain's CDR3 is CASSPPDRTTYEQYF. The CDR3 coding sequence is TGTGCCAGCAGCCCCCCGGACCGAACGACCTACGAGCAGTACTTC.

There are a few counts of this clonotype. This chain uses TRBV4-1 with TRBJ1-1; tentative D call: TRBD1 (6 bases). The germline V gene has CDR1 MGHRA and CDR2 YSYEKL. V lost 5 bases and J lost 10, with 23 bases in between. CDR3 length: 15 residues. CDR3 residues: CASSINRVGRPGAFF. In nucleotides, the CDR3 is TGCGCCAGCAGCATAAACAGGGTCGGGAGACCTGGAGCTTTCTTT.

CDR3 region: CASSLTGTAINEQFF. For the CDR3, the DNA is TGTGCCAGCAGCCTAACCGGGACAGCAATCAATGAGCAGTTCTTC. The J gene is TRBJ2-1, the V gene TRBV7-9, with TRBD1 matching over 7 bases. From germline, CDR1 is SEHNR and CDR2 FQNEAQ (reference sequence). The CDR3 totals 15 residues. The V gene end was trimmed by 5 bases and the J gene end by 6 bases; junction bases not matched to a gene: 10.

This clonotype appeared a few times. V and J are TRBV7-9 and TRBJ1-6; a weak D match, TRBD1 (5 bases). Germline values: CDR1 SEHNR, CDR2 FQNEAQ (reference sequence). V was shortened by 1 base and J by 3 bases, with 10 bases between the two germline ends. The CDR3 covers 16 residues. The CDR3 sequence is CASSLGGGDYNSPLHF. The CDR3 DNA is TGTGCCAGCAGCTTAGGGGGGGGAGACTATAATTCACCCCTCCACTTT.

This chain links TRBV5-1 with TRBJ1-1, with a possible D match to TRBD1 (5 bases). The V end was cut by 0 bases, the J end by 5 bases, with 14 bases between. The CDR3 spans 15 residues. CDR1 is SGHRS, CDR2 YFSETQ, per germline. This chain's CDR3 is CASSLGFEGSTEAFF. CDR3 nucleotide sequence: TGCGCCAGCAGCTTGGGTTTTGAGGGGTCGACTGAAGCTTTCTTT.

A few counts support this clonotype. The gene calls are TRBV7-2 and TRBJ2-5; D ambiguous. V gave up 6 bases and J gave up 2 bases, with 4 bases separating them. From germline, CDR1 is SGHTA and CDR2 FQGNSA. CDR3 length: 11 amino acids. As DNA, the CDR3 is TGTGCCAGCAGACAGCAAGAGACCCAGTACTTC. Protein sequence: CASRQQETQYF.